This passage covers 8 T cell receptor beta chains from one sample sequenced in a study of shared clonotypes between healthy human individuals (dated by TCRdb to the early 2020s). Libraries were prepared through the immunoSEQ multiplex PCR assay. TCRdb provides this immuneACCESS table in a form limited to in-frame rearrangements. Some clones are lacking; in checked studies, under half of them reflect an unresolved V gene, and why the rest are absent is not known. The sample contains approximately 2,200,000 clones, around 93% of them found a single time. Roughly 1.8% of the sample lies in the top ten. CD8 naive samples consisted of CD45RO-negative cells that were positively selected for CCR7, yielding a CD45RA+CCR7+ population without TemRA cells. The sequencing sample was made of naive CD8+ T cells from PBMCs. Read against the paper, the sample's cell subset or site label means: CD45RA+CCR7+. These receptors came from a man aged 18-30 years in good health. Some clones in this sample may be carry-over from other donors' samples.

The J gene is TRBJ2-3, the V gene TRBV10-3; 11 nucleotides align to TRBD2. V lost 6 bases, J lost 4 bases, and 9 bases stayed unmatched. This CDR3 is 16 amino acids long. Germline CDR1 reads ENHRY; CDR2 reads SYGVKD. In DNA form, the CDR3 reads TGTGCCATCAGCGATCCGACTAGCGGGATCGCAGATACGCAGTATTTT. Translation: CAISDPTSGIADTQYF.

Note on this clone: A read error may explain this, as a much larger clone is one base away. The sample has other DNA sequences that encode this CDR3 too. The V gene is TRBV11-2, the J gene TRBJ2-1; TRBD2 is a possible D gene (6 bases). V was pared by 6 bases and J by 6 bases, with 9 bases between. CDR1 is SGHAT, CDR2 FQNNGV, per germline. The CDR3 runs to 12 residues. In DNA, the CDR3 is TGTGCCAGCAGAGCTAGCGCCAATGAGCAGTTCTTC. Protein: CASRASANEQFF.

CDR3 nucleotides: TGTGCCAGCAGCCTGACAGTACCCTACGAGCAGTACTTC. Translation: CASSLTVPYEQYF. The chain uses TRBV7-9 and TRBJ2-5, with D possibly TRBD1 on 5 matching bases. The J call may be wrong; the DNA end is better matched by TRBJ2-7. There are 13 residues in the CDR3. Looked up from germline, CDR1 is SEHNR and CDR2 is FQNEAQ (reference sequence).

The table lists this clone with a count of one. This chain connects TRBV27 to TRBJ1-5; D gene unclear. The CDR3 contains 15 residues. Per germline, CDR1 MNHEY and CDR2 SMNVEV (reference sequence). V was clipped by 0 bases and J by 5 bases, with 11 bases between them. Here the CDR3 reads CASSLSRTPHQPQHF. The CDR3 region has the DNA TGTGCCAGCAGTTTATCAAGGACTCCCCATCAGCCCCAGCATTTT.

V gene TRBV9 combines with J gene TRBJ1-2, with D unclear. V was cut by 4 bases and J by 4 bases, with 17 bases left in between. This CDR3 is 15 amino acids long. The germline CDR1 and CDR2 sequences are SGDLS and YYNGEE. The CDR3 loop reads CASSSGAEMVYGYTF. As DNA, the CDR3 is TGTGCCAGCAGCTCAGGAGCAGAAATGGTCTATGGCTACACCTTC.

The V gene is TRBV29-1, the J gene TRBJ2-1, with D perhaps TRBD2 (5 bases). In germline, CDR1 is SQVTM, CDR2 ANQGSEA. This CDR3 spans 10 amino acids. V lost 7 bases to trimming and J lost 7 bases, with 8 bases between them. The CDR3 spells CSGAENEQFF. The CDR3 coding sequence is TGCAGCGGAGCGGAAAATGAGCAGTTCTTC.

The gene calls are TRBV27 and TRBJ2-3, with a tentative D call TRBD1 (6 bases). From germline, CDR1 is MNHEY and CDR2 SMNVEV (reference sequence). Trimming stripped 5 bases from V and 1 base from J, with 13 bases between. This CDR3 contains 15 residues. The CDR3 nucleotides are TGTGCCAGCAGTCCCCGACAGGCCCGCACAGATACGCAGTATTTT. Protein sequence: CASSPRQARTDTQYF.

This chain uses TRBV27 with TRBJ2-1; D call uncertain. The V gene's germline CDR1 is MNHEY and CDR2 SMNVEV (reference sequence). V gave up 2 bases and J gave up 8 bases, with 10 bases separating them. This CDR3 region has 13 residues. CDR3 amino acids: CASSLIGFDEQFF. In DNA, the CDR3 is TGTGCCAGCAGTTTAATAGGGTTCGATGAGCAGTTCTTC.